These T cell receptor beta chains were read from a single sample in a study of T cell responses to AZD1222 COVID-19 vaccine. The repertoire was sequenced with immunoSEQ multiplex PCR; TCRdb's copy has only in-frame clones and lacks some. The sample lists about 140,000 clones; over 90% were seen once. The source was peripheral blood, collected on day 0 of MenACWY control vaccination. These receptor sequences come from an adult in good health. CDR3s leave out the opening cysteine and the closing phenylalanine or tryptophan. The D gene is left open where the match is weak.

D gene	J gene	V gene	CDR3 protein
NA	TRBJ1-4	TRBV5-1	ASSLPGEEKLF
TRBD1	TRBJ1-4	TRBV28	ASSYQTGGQEKLF
NA	TRBJ1-1	TRBV25-1	ASHKGREAF
NA	TRBJ1-2	TRBV10-3	AANGADTANYGYT
NA	TRBJ1-2	TRBV3-1/TRBV3-2	ASSLSSGGGYT
TRBD2	TRBJ2-2	TRBV27	ASRRLAGRLNTGELF
NA	TRBJ1-1	TRBV9	ASSVVGPGAEAF
NA	TRBJ1-5	TRBV30	AWSAGTVYSNQPQH
NA	TRBJ1-4	TRBV19	ASSYRDKNEKLF
TRBD2	TRBJ2-3	TRBV19	ASGSSGADTQY
NA	TRBJ2-1	TRBV19	ASNPGGGYNEQF
NA	TRBJ1-1	TRBV5-1	ASSLDAGTEAF
NA	TRBJ1-2	TRBV4-1	ASSQWATGGGYT
NA	TRBJ1-1	TRBV15	ATSRSDKLATPEAF
NA	TRBJ2-4	TRBV13	ASSTAKNIQY
NA	TRBJ1-2	TRBV7-9	ASSKTGTYGYT
NA	TRBJ2-3	TRBV19	ASSRIRGSTDTQY
NA	TRBJ1-2	TRBV5-1	ASSPGTGGYGYT
TRBD1	TRBJ1-5	TRBV5-6	ASSLTGGRGVSQPQH
NA	TRBJ1-2	TRBV2	ASRIGDYGYT
NA	TRBJ1-2	TRBV13	ASSLGRGRGYT
TRBD2	TRBJ2-1	TRBV6-4	ASSEAGGPDEQF
NA	TRBJ1-1	TRBV29-1	SVEVTRDGEAF
NA	TRBJ2-3	TRBV20-1	SARLSDTQY
NA	TRBJ1-2	TRBV30	AWSPGAYYGYT
TRBD2	TRBJ2-7	TRBV19	ASSTTGLAVTYEQY
NA	TRBJ2-1	TRBV9	ASSVEILSYNEQF
TRBD1	TRBJ1-2	TRBV6-5	ASSKSTGNLGYT
TRBD1	TRBJ1-2	TRBV6-4	ASSMDRAGGYT
NA	TRBJ2-1	TRBV5-1	ASSLGDTYNEQF
NA	TRBJ1-1	TRBV10-3	AISVGENTEAF
NA	TRBJ2-2	TRBV4-1	ASSPSPFQGNTGELF
NA	TRBJ2-3	TRBV19	ASSTGGQETDTQY
TRBD2	TRBJ2-1	TRBV2	ASTLPHGGISYNEQF
NA	TRBJ1-2	TRBV4-3	ASSQDPGQPVDGYT
TRBD1	TRBJ1-1	TRBV18	ASSRGTGGFPEAF
TRBD2	TRBJ2-5	TRBV11-2	ASSLDGTIQETQY
TRBD1	TRBJ1-2	TRBV5-6	ASSSPGDSKGYT
NA	TRBJ1-1	TRBV20-1	SARDEEEAF
NA	TRBJ1-4	TRBV29-1	SAQDEKLF
NA	TRBJ1-1	TRBV9	ASSVGAGRVDTEAF
NA	TRBJ1-1	TRBV19	ASSILGRAREGRMNTEAF
NA	TRBJ2-7	TRBV5-8	ASSLVGAPYEQY
NA	TRBJ1-2	TRBV6-5	ASLSHYGYT
NA	TRBJ2-5	TRBV6-5	ASSWPGQETQY
NA	TRBJ1-5	TRBV19	ASSIEGSFGQPQH
NA	TRBJ2-1	TRBV5-1	ASSWEPGPRVYNEQF
NA	TRBJ1-1	TRBV3-1/TRBV3-2	ASSQGALVGHLNTEAF
TRBD1	TRBJ2-7	TRBV19	ASSPVGQGYEQY